These 25 T cell receptor beta chains share one sample of origin, sequenced in a study of blood T cell repertoires in COVID-19. Some clones are missing from TCRdb's copy, which holds only in-frame ones; the method was immunoSEQ multiplex PCR. The sample consists of 250,000 to 300,000 clones, roughly 90% of them appearing once. Sample: peripheral blood. The source of these receptors is a woman aged 25-40 years with COVID-19, enrolled during active disease.

The chain is built from TRBV6-5 and TRBJ2-3; the match to TRBD1 covers 10 bases. The CDR3 extends over 15 amino acids. J was trimmed by 1 base and V by 6 bases; bases with no gene match: 4. Germline lookup yields CDR1 MNHEY and CDR2 SVGAGI. The CDR3: CASRTGGVGTDTQYF. As DNA, the CDR3 is TGTGCCAGCAGGACAGGGGGCGTGGGCACAGATACGCAGTATTTT.

The chain employs TRBV28 and TRBJ1-1; 9 bases map to TRBD1. The CDR3 loop spans 12 amino acids. The V gene end was trimmed by 6 bases and the J gene end by 7 bases; junction bases not matched to a gene: 3. Looked up from germline, CDR1 is MDHEN and CDR2 is SYDVKM. In DNA form, the CDR3 reads TGTGCCAGCAGCAGGGGACAGGGTGAAGCTTTCTTT. Protein sequence: CASSRGQGEAFF.

V and J are TRBV29-1 and TRBJ2-2; D not resolved. V was clipped by 4 bases and J by 4 bases, with 10 bases between them. Germline loops: CDR1 SQVTM, CDR2 ANQGSEA. This CDR3 spans 13 amino acids. The CDR3 sequence: CSVVGQPTGELFF. Written as DNA, the CDR3 is TGCAGCGTTGTTGGGCAGCCCACCGGGGAGCTGTTTTTT.

This chain connects TRBV28 to TRBJ2-2; 9 bases fit TRBD1. This CDR3 is 15 amino acids long. The germline CDR1 and CDR2 sequences are MDHEN and SYDVKM. V was pared by 6 bases and J by 7 bases, with 9 bases of the junction left unmatched. The CDR3 spells CASSSGQGEIGELFF. The DNA for the CDR3 is TGTGCCAGCAGCTCGGGACAGGGAGAAATCGGGGAGCTGTTTTTT. Variable domain in full (rest from reference TRBV28 and TRBJ2-2): DVKVTQSSRYLVKRTGEKVFLECVQDMDHENMFWYRQDPGLGLRLIYFSYDVKMKEKGDIPEGYSVSREKKERFSLILESASTNQTSMYLCASSSGQGEIGELFFGEGSRLTVL.

The chain links TRBV19 to TRBJ1-1; D perhaps matches TRBD1 (6 bases). The length of the CDR3 is 14 residues. The germline CDR1 and CDR2 sequences are LNHDA and SQIVND (reference sequence). The V end lost 8 bases, the J end lost 0 bases, and 13 bases lay between the germline ends. CDR3 sequence: CASGWDTLNTEAFF. CDR3 nucleotides: TGTGCCAGTGGTTGGGACACATTGAACACTGAAGCTTTCTTT.

This chain uses TRBV3-1 (or the pseudogene TRBV3-2) with TRBJ2-7, with 14 bases fitting TRBD2. V lost 2 bases to trimming and J lost 3 bases; unmatched junction nucleotides: 6. The CDR3 sequence is 17 residues long. Looked up from germline, CDR1 is LGHDT and CDR2 is YNNKEL (reference sequence). CDR3 bases: TGTGCCAGCAGCCAATACCTGGGGACTAGCGGGGGCTACGAGCAGTACTTC. This translates into CASSQYLGTSGGYEQYF.

The V gene is TRBV28, the J gene TRBJ2-7; the match to TRBD1 covers 7 bases. The germline CDR1 and CDR2 sequences are MDHEN and SYDVKM. The CDR3 loop spans 14 amino acids. Trimming took 7 bases from V and 5 from J; bases not matched to a gene: 11. The DNA of the CDR3 is TGTGCCAGCACCCAGGGGGTCCTAAGAAACGAGCAGTACTTC. Its protein product is CASTQGVLRNEQYF.

CDR3 protein: CASSLWGSGRAGTQYF. The CDR3 nucleotides are TGTGCCAGCAGCTTATGGGGTAGCGGGAGGGCTGGGACCCAGTACTTC. The chain recombines TRBV7-2 with TRBJ2-5, with 11 positions matching TRBD2. The CDR3 loop spans 16 amino acids. Germline V gene data show CDR1 as SGHTA and CDR2 as FQGNSA. Trimming cost V 2 bases and J 7 bases; bases outside gene matches: 9.

The rearrangement uses TRBV6-5 and TRBJ2-1; possible D gene TRBD2, 5 bases. Germline CDR1 reads MNHEY; CDR2 reads SVGAGI. The V end lost 6 bases, the J end lost 5 bases, and 5 bases lay between the germline ends. The CDR3 has 11 amino acids. For the CDR3, the DNA is TGTGCCAGCAGGCGGGACAATGAGCAGTTCTTC. This encodes CASRRDNEQFF.

This rearrangement joins TRBV5-1 to TRBJ2-5; TRBD2 matches 7 bases. CDR3 length equals 14 residues. The germline gives CDR1 SGHRS, CDR2 YFSETQ. V trimming: 2 bases; J trimming: 5 bases; junction bases outside the gene matches: 6. The CDR3 loop is CASSFDSRGETQYF. The CDR3 DNA reads TGCGCCAGCAGCTTCGACTCGCGGGGGGAGACCCAGTACTTC.

The chain is built from TRBV19 and TRBJ2-7; 13 nucleotides align to TRBD2. The germline gives CDR1 LNHDA, CDR2 SQIVND (reference sequence). With 6 bases clipped from V and 3 bases from J, the junction kept 5 bases outside the gene matches. This CDR3 spans 15 amino acids. CDR3 sequence: CASRDGLAGVYEQYF. CDR3 coding DNA: TGTGCCAGTAGGGATGGACTAGCGGGAGTCTACGAGCAGTACTTC.

The gene calls are TRBV18 and TRBJ1-3, with 8 bases lining up with TRBD1. The CDR3 is 16 amino acids. Germline-derived CDR1 and CDR2 are KGHSH and LQKENI. V was pared by 2 bases and J by 2 bases, with 5 bases of the junction left unmatched. CDR3 protein: CASSPRQGATGNTIYF. The CDR3 nucleotides read TGTGCCAGCTCACCAAGGCAGGGGGCTACTGGAAACACCATATATTTT.

CDR3 loop: CASSRGADNSPLHF. The CDR3 DNA follows: TGTGCCAGCAGCCGGGGAGCTGATAATTCACCCCTCCACTTT. The gene calls are TRBV9 and TRBJ1-6, with D unresolved. V was trimmed by 4 bases and J by 5 bases, leaving 10 bases between them. CDR3 length equals 14 residues. The V gene's germline CDR1 is SGDLS and CDR2 YYNGEE.

The chain has TRBV27 and TRBJ2-3, with 16 bases identical to TRBD2. CDR1 and CDR2 from the germline V gene are MNHEY and SMNVEV (reference sequence). Unmatched junction bases numbered 13, after V lost 4 bases and J lost 3 bases. The CDR3 is 20 residues long. CDR3 amino acids: CASSSTFGTSGREGTDTQYF. CDR3 nucleotides: TGTGCCAGCAGTTCGACGTTCGGGACTAGCGGGAGGGAGGGTACAGATACGCAGTATTTT.

The chain employs TRBV5-1 and TRBJ2-7; 8 bases agree with TRBD2. Germline-derived CDR1 and CDR2 are SGHRS and YFSETQ. This CDR3 spans 15 amino acids. The junction had 13 bases not matched to a gene; V was cut back by 4 bases and J by 7 bases. CDR3 residues: CASSPASGWGGEQYF. The CDR3 DNA follows: TGCGCCAGCAGCCCCGCTAGCGGGTGGGGTGGGGAGCAGTACTTC.

The V and J genes are TRBV15 and TRBJ2-7, with a tentative D call TRBD1 (6 bases). With 0 bases removed from V and 0 bases from J, the gap between germline ends came to 9 bases. The CDR3 covers 15 residues. The germline gives CDR1 LNHNV, CDR2 YYDKDF (reference sequence). The CDR3 region is CATSRDRTASYEQYF. CDR3 in DNA: TGTGCCACCAGCAGAGATCGGACAGCCTCCTACGAGCAGTACTTC.

This sequence joins TRBV7-3 and TRBJ2-2; D unclear. Germline values: CDR1 SGHTA, CDR2 FQGTGA. Trimming pared 5 bases from V and 6 bases from J, leaving 10 bases between. The CDR3 covers 13 residues. CDR3 sequence reads: CASSPTIPGELFF. The CDR3 DNA is TGTGCCAGCAGCCCCACTATCCCCGGGGAGCTGTTTTTT.

This clone appeared a single time. The chain links TRBV21-1 to TRBJ2-4; TRBD2, as called in the table, went unchecked against the DNA. TRBV21-1 is a listed pseudogene. There are 15 residues in the CDR3. CDR3 sequence (DNA): TGTGCCAGCAGCAAAGAGTTGGGTGGAGGGAACATTCAGTACTTC. It is translated as CASSKELGGGNIQYF.

V is TRBV6-5 and J is TRBJ1-1, with D possibly TRBD1 on 5 matching bases. The V gene's germline CDR1 is MNHEY and CDR2 SVGAGI. Trimming took 8 bases from V and 1 from J, leaving 17 bases between them. The CDR3 consists of 15 residues. The CDR3 region has the DNA TGTGCCAGCCGCCGGGACTCCCTTTCGAACACTGAAGCTTTCTTT. Translation gives CASRRDSLSNTEAFF.

This clone was seen more than once but under ten times. V and J are TRBV5-1 and TRBJ2-7; D is uncertain. V was clipped by 0 bases and J by 5 bases, with 9 bases between them. Germline V gene lookup returns CDR1 SGHRS and CDR2 YFSETQ. The CDR3 has 13 amino acids. The DNA of the CDR3 is TGCGCCAGCAGCTTGGTTGATACTAACGAGCAGTACTTC. As protein: CASSLVDTNEQYF. Filled out from reference TRBV5-1 and TRBJ2-7, the complete variable domain reads KAGVTQTPRYLIKTRGQQVTLSCSPISGHRSVSWYQQTPGQGLQFLFEYFSETQRNKGNFPGRFSGRQFSNSRSEMNVSTLELGDSALYLCASSLVDTNEQYFGPGTRLTVT.

The chain recombines TRBV5-5 with TRBJ2-7, with 7 nucleotides matching TRBD2. V shed 4 bases, J shed 5 bases, and the junction held 15 bases outside the gene matches. CDR3 length: 16 amino acids. Per germline, CDR1 SGHKS and CDR2 YYEKEE (reference sequence). CDR3 sequence reads: CASSLTTRGVENEQYF. The CDR3 DNA follows: TGTGCCAGCAGCCTAACCACCCGGGGGGTCGAGAACGAGCAGTACTTC.

The rearrangement uses TRBV10-3 and TRBJ2-5; 8 nucleotides line up with TRBD1. The V gene end was trimmed by 3 bases and the J gene end by 5 bases; junction bases not matched to a gene: 2. This CDR3 is built from 13 residues. CDR1 ENHRY and CDR2 SYGVKD come from the germline V gene. The CDR3 bases are TGTGCCATCAGTGACAGGGGGCCTGAGACCCAGTACTTC. It translates to CAISDRGPETQYF.

V and J are TRBV4-1 and TRBJ2-3; TRBD1 aligns across 8 bases. Germline V gene data show CDR1 as MGHRA and CDR2 as YSYEKL. The trim removed 1 base at V and 8 bases at J, leaving 11 bases unmatched. The CDR3 contains 16 residues. The CDR3 DNA reads as TGCGCCAGCAGCCAAGTGGGGAACAGGGGGATTCGTACGCAGTATTTT. Translation gives CASSQVGNRGIRTQYF.

The CDR3: CASSRGTGGHYEQYF. CDR3 DNA sequence: TGTGCCAGCAGCCGAGGGACAGGGGGCCACTACGAGCAGTACTTC. J is TRBJ2-7 and V is TRBV7-9, with TRBD1 matching 12 bases. J gave up 3 bases and V 5 bases, and 5 bases lay outside the gene matches. The CDR3 runs to 15 residues. Germline V gene sequence: CDR1 SEHNR, CDR2 FQNEAQ (reference sequence).

V is TRBV29-1 and J is TRBJ2-7; 7 nucleotides line up with TRBD1. The germline V gene has CDR1 SQVTM and CDR2 ANQGSEA. The ends lost 4 bases at V and 1 base at J; junction bases unmatched: 13. This CDR3 has 16 amino acids. The CDR3 nucleotides are TGCAGCGTTGTCCCGACAGGGACCAGTAAATCCTACGAGCAGTACTTC. It codes for CSVVPTGTSKSYEQYF.